This paragraph reports one TCR beta chain. Its cognate antigen is unknown. The record originates from a study of cytomegalovirus exposure and HLA in healthy donors. Study background: Findings of an earlier analysis included about 100 million unique TCR beta sequences from roughly 200 million T cells. Study-level points and caveats: As was reported, the HLA-A and HLA-B alleles of most subjects were accurately predicted from TCR beta sequences. Reported performance of the classifier showed diagnosis of cytomegalovirus status with high specificity and sensitivity. Presence/absence analyses treated sequencing depth as roughly uniform across donors.

Primers: 60 Vbeta forward and 13 Jbeta reverse. This table comes from immunoSEQ multiplex PCR, and its TCRdb copy is limited to in-frame clones, with some not included. The sample has tens of thousands of clones; approximately 77% are singletons. The V gene's germline CDR1 is MNHEY and CDR2 SVGAGI. With 5 bases removed from V and 5 bases from J, the gap between germline ends came to 10 bases. This CDR3 is built from 13 residues. This clonotype was sampled from a young man in good health and CMV-seronegative. The V gene is TRBV6-5, the J gene TRBJ1-5; no reliable D call. Sequenced sample: PBMCs. The CDR3 protein is CASSVTEHQPQHF. CDR3 DNA sequence: TGTGCCAGCAGTGTCACAGAACATCAGCCCCAGCATTTT.